The present TCR beta chain was sequenced within a study of T cell responses to AZD1222 COVID-19 vaccine. Worth noting for this clone: What it recognizes is unknown.

Some clones are missing from TCRdb's copy, which holds only in-frame ones; the method was immunoSEQ multiplex PCR. The sample lists more than 85,000 clones, more than 75% seen once, with around 2.5% in the top ten. The germline CDR1 and CDR2 sequences are SNHLY and FYNNEI. V was pared by 7 bases and J by 0 bases, with 18 bases between. The CDR3 extends over 16 amino acids. Findings and caveats of the study: At baseline, seropositivity was found in only six or seven AZD1222 recipients. In a largely white British group with more females than males, clonal diversity was possibly underestimated. Targeting of unmutated variant regions was reportedly seen in nearly half of spike-specific TCRs. Elevations in Spike-specific TCR breadth and depth followed administration of two AZD1222 doses.

Sample: peripheral blood, taken on day 0 of AZD1222 vaccination. The genes are TRBV2 and TRBJ1-2; tentative D call: TRBD1 (6 bases). The sequence was collected from an adult in good health. The CDR3 is CASNTGTPITNYGYTF. Here the CDR3 DNA reads TGTGCCAGCAACACCGGGACACCTATCACTAACTATGGCTACACCTTC.